This note documents a single TCR beta chain sequence. Its antigen is not identified. In germline, CDR1 is LGHNA, CDR2 YNFKEQ. V dropped 0 bases and J dropped 12 bases, with 21 bases sitting between them. This CDR3 contains 17 residues. Time point: cycle 4 day 1 (C4D1), after less than 7 weeks of nivolumab. Each of the patients experienced relapse following autologous stem cell transplantation, and their brentuximab vedotin exposure differed. Best responses included complete response and partial response; otherwise, the best response was progressive disease. Only in-frame clones appear in the TCRdb table, and some are missing; sequencing was by immunoSEQ multiplex PCR. The table shows tens of thousands of clones, with around nine tenths occurring only once. These data belong to a study of PD-1 blockade in classical Hodgkin lymphoma. General study results and limits: After ASCT, patients who started nivolumab under 1 year later were excluded. Newly diagnosed patients had diversity similar to the baseline diversity of complete responders. Undefined causes, possibly disease activity or prior therapy, underlie the repertoire differences.

This receptor was obtained from a human donor with classical Hodgkin lymphoma. The input for sequencing was peripheral blood mononuclear cells (PBMCs), taken before the fourth cycle of nivolumab. The chain recombines TRBV4-2 with TRBJ1-6; no definite D call. The chain's CDR3 is CASSQEADTSYSEPLHF. In nucleotides, the CDR3 is TGTGCCAGCAGCCAAGAGGCAGATACTTCATACTCGGAACCCCTCCACTTT.